This record covers a single T cell receptor beta chain. Its antigen remains unknown. TCRdb reprocessed the reads via MiXCR and lists one record per CDR3 protein. The sample shows around 81,000 distinct CDR3 sequences, approximately 42% of them seen only once. Trimming at V came to 1 base and at J to 4 bases, leaving 3 bases not matched to a gene. The CDR3 runs 14 residues. In germline, CDR1 is LGHNA, CDR2 YSLEER. These data are taken from a study of T cell repertoires in cytomegalovirus infection. Study background: Well-studied HLA-B-restricted CMV epitopes were used in the study alongside recently identified HLA-C-restricted ones. Both CMV infection and a matching HLA type were indicated by public TCR beta signatures.

Overall study results and limits: In two of eight donors, the top clonotype was HLA-C-restricted CMV-specific.

The source material was CD8+ T cells from cultured PBMCs, sampled from culture after CMV antigen stimulation. This TCR came from a human donor in good health (CMV status not recorded). Some clones in this sample may be carry-over from other donors' samples. The chain recombines TRBV4-3 with TRBJ2-7; 8 positions agree with TRBD1. This chain's CDR3 is CASSQATGVYEQYF. For the CDR3, the DNA is TGCGCCAGCAGCCAAGCGACAGGGGTATACGAGCAGTACTTC.